The 30 T cell receptor beta chains presented below share a single source sample, sequenced in a study of blood T cells in healthy people across ages. Through a sample-barcoded 5' primer and a J-beta primer mix, a second PCR was run for 7 to 11 cycles. TCRdb analysed the 5' RACE reads with MiXCR anew, one entry per CDR3 protein. This table has about 1,800,000 distinct CDR3 sequences, 28% appearing once. Sequenced material: blood. The receptors here all came from a woman in her 30s in good health.

CDR3 coding DNA: TGTGCCAGCAGCAGGGGTAGCGGTAGAGAGACCCAGTACTTC. Its translation: CASSRGSGRETQYF. The chain uses TRBV9 and TRBJ2-7; D possibly corresponds to TRBD2 (6 bases). The assigned J gene may be wrong: the sequence end matches TRBJ2-5 better. The CDR3 length is 14 residues. CDR1 SGDLS and CDR2 YYNGEE come from the germline V gene.

This clonotype was seen more than once but under ten times. DNA for the CDR3: TGTGCCAGCAGCGTAGGCGGCCAATATCAGCCCCAGCATTTT. Protein: CASSVGGQYQPQHF. The V and J genes are TRBV9 and TRBJ1-5; no clear D. Germline CDR1 and CDR2: SGDLS and YYNGEE. V was trimmed by 0 bases and J by 5 bases, leaving 9 bases between them. The CDR3 contains 14 residues.

The chain combines TRBV12-3 or TRBV12-4 with TRBJ2-7; 10 bases line up with TRBD2. The end of the DNA fits TRBJ2-5 better, so the J call may be wrong. The CDR3 consists of 15 residues. For the CDR3, the DNA is TGTGCCAGCGGGATACTAGCGGGGCACCGAGAGACCCAGTACTTC. Its protein is CASGILAGHRETQYF.

The rearrangement joins TRBV6-5 to TRBJ2-1; no reliable D call. Germline V gives CDR1 MNHEY, CDR2 SVGAGI. The CDR3 runs to 14 residues. Trimming took 5 bases from V and 8 from J, leaving 16 bases between them. The CDR3 region is CASSPSASPDEQFF. The CDR3 nucleotides read TGTGCCAGCAGTCCCTCTGCTAGTCCCGATGAGCAGTTCTTC.

The table lists this clonotype with a few counts. V usage is TRBV6-6 and J usage is TRBJ2-5, with TRBD2 matching 10 bases. CDR3 size: 12 residues. J was trimmed by 3 bases and V by 8 bases; bases with no gene match: 0. Per the germline V gene, CDR1 is MNHNY and CDR2 is SVGAGI (reference sequence). CDR3 DNA: TGTGCCAGCGGGACTAGCGAAGAGACCCAGTACTTC. Protein: CASGTSEETQYF.

This clonotype was detected only a few times. The gene calls are TRBV7-8 and TRBJ2-2; 9 bases map to TRBD2. The CDR3 loop spans 16 amino acids. J gave up 1 base and V 1 base, and 1 base lay outside the gene matches. The germline gives CDR1 SGHVS, CDR2 FQNEAQ. The CDR3: CASSLELAGNTGELFF. The CDR3 DNA reads as TGTGCCAGCAGCTTAGAACTAGCGGGGAACACCGGGGAGCTGTTTTTT.

The chain has TRBV5-1 and TRBJ1-1; 7 bases line up with TRBD1. Losses at the gene ends were 0 bases for V and 5 bases for J; bases not matched to a gene: 10. CDR1 is SGHRS and CDR2 is YFSETQ in the germline V gene. The CDR3 contains 16 residues. CDR3 sequence reads: CASSLALDQGGTEAFF. DNA of the CDR3: TGCGCCAGCAGCTTGGCCTTAGATCAGGGGGGGACTGAAGCTTTCTTT.

The chain uses TRBV7-2 and TRBJ2-3; possible D gene TRBD1, 7 bases. Trimming stripped 5 bases from V and 6 bases from J, with 18 bases between. The germline gives CDR1 SGHTA, CDR2 FQGNSA. This CDR3 comprises 15 residues. CDR3 nucleotides: TGTGCCAGCAGCAACAGGGGCGGGAACCCCGATACGCAGTATTTT. Translation: CASSNRGGNPDTQYF.

The chain carries TRBV5-5 and TRBJ1-6; no definite D call. The CDR3 spans 14 residues. Trimming took off 5 bases at V and 10 bases at J, with 16 bases between the two ends. The germline gives CDR1 SGHKS, CDR2 YYEKEE (reference sequence). The CDR3 protein is CASSPGIAGSPLHF. The CDR3 coding sequence is TGTGCCAGCAGTCCCGGGATAGCGGGATCACCCCTCCACTTT.

This clonotype was counted at least ten times. The chain links TRBV12-3 or TRBV12-4 to TRBJ2-5, with D possibly called TRBD1 or TRBD2 (5 bases each). This CDR3 has 17 residues. V shed 5 bases and J shed 3 bases, with 22 bases lying between them. The CDR3 DNA reads TGTGCCAGCAGTCCCCTGGGGGACGGACAACCGAAAGAGACCCAGTACTTC. Translated, it gives CASSPLGDGQPKETQYF.

This clonotype was observed a few times. The genes are TRBV7-2 and TRBJ2-3, with D tentatively TRBD2 (5 bases). The CDR3 has 16 amino acids. Germline CDR1 and CDR2: SGHTA and FQGNSA. Trimming cost V 5 bases and J 5 bases, with 20 bases left between them. The CDR3 spells CASSPFGRVVGDTQYF. CDR3 nucleotide sequence: TGTGCCAGCAGCCCCTTTGGGCGGGTGGTTGGAGATACGCAGTATTTT.

This clonotype was seen ten or more times. The chain links TRBV9 to TRBJ2-1, with 10 bases aligning to TRBD1. CDR1 SGDLS and CDR2 YYNGEE come from the germline V gene. This CDR3 is built from 16 residues. J was trimmed by 4 bases and V by 2 bases; bases with no gene match: 6. CDR3 protein: CASSVLGQGGYNEQFF. In DNA, the CDR3 is TGTGCCAGCAGCGTTCTCGGACAGGGGGGATACAATGAGCAGTTCTTC. Full variable domain (remainder filled in from reference TRBV9 and TRBJ2-1): DSGVTQTPKHLITATGQRVTLRCSPRSGDLSVYWYQQSLDQGLQFLIQYYNGEERAKGNILERFSAQQFPDLHSELNLSSLELGDSALYFCASSVLGQGGYNEQFFGPGTRLTVL.

V and J are TRBV30 and TRBJ2-7, with 9 bases identical to TRBD2. The CDR3 has 17 residues. The germline CDR1 and CDR2 sequences are GTSNPN and SVGIG (reference sequence). V lost 1 base to trimming and J lost 6 bases; unmatched junction nucleotides: 16. CDR3 coding DNA: TGTGCCTGGAGTGGCCTAGCGGGGTCTTTGGTGAGTGGCGAGCAGTACTTC. Translation gives CAWSGLAGSLVSGEQYF.

The J gene is TRBJ2-5, the V gene TRBV5-6; the D gene is possibly TRBD2 (6 bases). The CDR3 is made up of 15 amino acids. V was pared by 4 bases and J by 5 bases, with 18 bases between. Germline V gene sequence: CDR1 SGHDT, CDR2 YYEEEE. CDR3 nucleotide sequence: TGTGCCAGCAGCCCGGGGACTCACGAGGGGGAGACCCAGTACTTC. Its translation is CASSPGTHEGETQYF.

CDR3 nucleotide sequence: TGCAGCGCTCGGGACAGAAGTACCGTTAGGTATGAGCAGTACTTC. Its translation: CSARDRSTVRYEQYF. The V gene is TRBV29-1, the J gene TRBJ2-7; 7 positions match TRBD1. V gave up 7 bases and J gave up 7 bases; unmatched junction bases: 19. The germline V gene has CDR1 SQVTM and CDR2 ANQGSEA. The CDR3 contains 15 residues.

This clonotype was seen a handful of times. The chain is built from TRBV28 and TRBJ2-3; TRBD2 matches 9 bases. V was pared by 5 bases and J by 4 bases, with 7 bases of the junction left unmatched. Germline CDR1 is MDHEN and CDR2 is SYDVKM. The CDR3 length is 15 residues. This chain's CDR3 is CASSQRGDLADTQYF. In DNA, the CDR3 is TGTGCCAGCAGTCAGCGGGGGGACTTAGCAGATACGCAGTATTTT.

V gene TRBV5-5 combines with J gene TRBJ2-3; TRBD2 agrees at 7 bases. The CDR3 covers 16 residues. Germline V lookup: CDR1 SGHKS, CDR2 YYEKEE (reference sequence). Germline trimming cut 4 bases from V and 2 bases from J; bases unmatched to any gene: 10. CDR3 protein: CASSQPSGANTDTQYF. In DNA, the CDR3 is TGTGCCAGCAGCCAACCTAGCGGAGCTAACACAGATACGCAGTATTTT. Variable domain in full (rest from reference TRBV5-5 and TRBJ2-3): DAGVTQSPTHLIKTRGQQVTLRCSPISGHKSVSWYQQVLGQGPQFIFQYYEKEERGRGNFPDRFSARQFPNYSSELNVNALLLGDSALYLCASSQPSGANTDTQYFGPGTRLTVL.

The V and J genes are TRBV10-2 and TRBJ2-7, with no clear D. Germline assignment: CDR1 WSHSY and CDR2 SAAADI. V gave up 3 bases and J gave up 0 bases, with 6 bases separating them. The CDR3 is made up of 13 amino acids. Here the CDR3 reads CASSDYSSYEQYF. The CDR3 coding sequence is TGCGCCAGCAGTGATTACAGCTCCTACGAGCAGTACTTC.

The genes are TRBV20-1 and TRBJ2-2, with TRBD1 matching 10 bases. Germline V gene lookup returns CDR1 DFQATT and CDR2 SNEGSKA (reference sequence). Losses at the gene ends were 1 base for V and 9 bases for J; bases not matched to a gene: 8. The CDR3 contains 15 residues. DNA of the CDR3: TGCAGTGCTAGAGTCCCGGGACAGGGGAGCAGGGAGCTGTTTTTT. Translating it yields CSARVPGQGSRELFF.

The V gene is TRBV28, the J gene TRBJ2-5, with D tentatively TRBD2 (6 bases). Trimming stripped 5 bases from V and 1 base from J, with 14 bases between. Germline assignment: CDR1 MDHEN and CDR2 SYDVKM. This CDR3 has 15 residues. The CDR3 here is CASSPSVDPQETQYF. The DNA for the CDR3 is TGTGCCAGCAGTCCTAGCGTGGACCCCCAAGAGACCCAGTACTTC. Based on the CDR3 plus reference TRBV28 and TRBJ2-5, the full variable domain is DVKVTQSSRYLVKRTGEKVFLECVQDMDHENMFWYRQDPGLGLRLIYFSYDVKMKEKGDIPEGYSVSREKKERFSLILESASTNQTSMYLCASSPSVDPQETQYFGPGTRLLVL.

A remark on this clonotype: A junction boundary mismatches the germline segment, possibly from a read error. The chain joins TRBV7-6 to TRBJ2-7; D remains unclear. The CDR3 covers 13 residues. Germline values: CDR1 SGHVS, CDR2 FNYEAQ. The CDR3 coding sequence is TGTGCCAGCAGCCTCGAAGGTGGATACGAGCAGCACTTC. It translates to CASSLEGGYEQHF.

Regarding this clonotype: Since a much larger clone is just one base distant, this may be a read error. The gene calls are TRBV10-2 and TRBJ2-5, with D possibly matching TRBD1 (6 bases). This CDR3 comprises 14 residues. The germline V gene encodes CDR1 WSHSY and CDR2 SAAADI. V was pared by 10 bases and J by 5 bases, with 20 bases between. For the CDR3, the DNA is TGCGCCATCAGCGGTATGGACAGCGATGAGACCCAGTACTTC. This encodes CAISGMDSDETQYF.

This clonotype was counted only a few times. The V and J genes are TRBV20-1 and TRBJ2-2, with D perhaps matching TRBD2 (6 bases). Germline lookup yields CDR1 DFQATT and CDR2 SNEGSKA (reference sequence). The CDR3 extends over 12 amino acids. Trimming cost V 5 bases and J 7 bases, with 11 bases left between them. The CDR3 coding sequence is TGCAGTGCTGGAGGGGTCCTCGGGGAGCTGTTTTTT. Translating it yields CSAGGVLGELFF.

The chain uses TRBV5-1 and TRBJ2-3, with D uncertain. Germline CDR1 SGHRS, CDR2 YFSETQ. Trimming took 4 bases from V and 0 from J, leaving 9 bases between them. This CDR3 spans 14 amino acids. This CDR3 is CASSAATSTDTQYF. In DNA form, the CDR3 reads TGCGCCAGCAGCGCTGCGACTAGCACAGATACGCAGTATTTT.

This clonotype was counted only a few times. This chain uses TRBV5-1 with TRBJ1-1; 7 nucleotides line up with TRBD1. The CDR3 covers 14 residues. The V gene's germline CDR1 is SGHRS and CDR2 YFSETQ. Unmatched junction bases numbered 7, after V lost 4 bases and J lost 4 bases. CDR3 nucleotide sequence: TGCGCCAGCAGCCCCGGTGACAGGGCCACTGAAGCTTTCTTT. It specifies CASSPGDRATEAFF.

A note on this clonotype: A much more abundant neighbour one base away suggests this may be a read error. The rearrangement links TRBV9 to TRBJ2-7; D not certain. Per the germline V gene, CDR1 is SGDLS and CDR2 is YYNGEE. CDR3 size: 13 residues. CDR3 coding DNA: TGTGCCAGCGGCGTAGGGCAATTGGACGAGCAGTACTTC. Translated, it gives CASGVGQLDEQYF.

This clonotype was counted a few times. The chain couples TRBV5-6 to TRBJ2-1; TRBD1 is a possible D gene (5 bases). Germline CDR1 is SGHDT and CDR2 is YYEEEE. Trimming took off 0 bases at V and 2 bases at J, with 12 bases between the two ends. The CDR3 loop spans 16 amino acids. CDR3: CASSLVPRVTYNEQFF. DNA of the CDR3: TGTGCCAGCAGCTTGGTGCCCAGGGTCACCTACAATGAGCAGTTCTTC.

This clonotype has at least ten counts. The chain employs TRBV29-1 and TRBJ2-7; 8 nucleotides agree with TRBD2. Looked up from germline, CDR1 is SQVTM and CDR2 is ANQGSEA. J was trimmed by 6 bases and V by 4 bases; bases with no gene match: 20. CDR3 length equals 17 residues. The CDR3 is CSVVTYITASGSSEQYF. DNA of the CDR3: TGCAGCGTTGTTACATACATTACGGCCAGCGGGAGCAGCGAGCAGTACTTC.

This clonotype occurred a few times. The chain links TRBV20-1 to TRBJ2-3; TRBD2 might be the D (5 bases). V was pared by 0 bases and J by 0 bases, with 10 bases between. This CDR3 region has 15 residues. Germline V CDR1 and CDR2: DFQATT, SNEGSKA (reference sequence). The CDR3 loop reads CSARDQRRSTDTQYF. In DNA form, the CDR3 reads TGCAGTGCTAGAGATCAAAGGAGGAGCACAGATACGCAGTATTTT.

The CDR3 DNA reads TGCAGCGCCGAGGGGGTGGCTGACTATGGCTACACCTTC. Protein: CSAEGVADYGYTF. J is TRBJ1-2 and V is TRBV29-1; D is possibly TRBD1 (6 bases). The V and J ends lost 7 bases and 3 bases respectively, with 15 bases between them. CDR3 length: 13 residues. Germline V gene data show CDR1 as SQVTM and CDR2 as ANQGSEA. Together with reference TRBV29-1 and TRBJ1-2, the CDR3 gives the full variable domain: SAVISQKPSRDICQRGTSLTIQCQVDSQVTMMFWYRQQPGQSLTLIATANQGSEATYESGFVIDKFPISRPNLTFSTLTVSNMSPEDSSIYLCSAEGVADYGYTFGSGTRLTVV.